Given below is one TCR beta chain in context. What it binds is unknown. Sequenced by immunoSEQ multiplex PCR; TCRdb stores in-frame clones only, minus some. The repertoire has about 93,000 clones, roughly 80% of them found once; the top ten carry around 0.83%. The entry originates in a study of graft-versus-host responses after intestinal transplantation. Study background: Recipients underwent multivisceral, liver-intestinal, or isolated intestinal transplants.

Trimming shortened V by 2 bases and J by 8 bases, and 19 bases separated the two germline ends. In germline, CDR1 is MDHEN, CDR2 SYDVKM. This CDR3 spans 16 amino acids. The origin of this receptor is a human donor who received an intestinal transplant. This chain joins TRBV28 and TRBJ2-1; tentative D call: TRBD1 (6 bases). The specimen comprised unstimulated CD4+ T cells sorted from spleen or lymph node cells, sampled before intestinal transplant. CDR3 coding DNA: TGTGCCAGCAGTTTACGGGTATTGAGGACAGACTATGAGCAGTTCTTC. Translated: CASSLRVLRTDYEQFF.